This T cell receptor beta chain was identified in a study of T cells after yellow fever vaccination. Study-wide points: Peak timing came faster in the weaker secondary response, day 5 versus 15. Subsequent booster samples again held most clones from primary vaccination (less than 98% CD4, about 85% CD8).

Template switching with 5'RACE generated the TCR cDNA and added a universal primer site and UMIs. TCRdb fed the 5' RACE reads into MiXCR, producing one record per CDR3 protein. The table records 50,000 or so distinct CDR3 sequences, around 7% of them present only once. The CDR3 spans 16 residues. V dropped 3 bases and J dropped 4; count of bases not matched to a gene: 11. CDR1 and CDR2 from the germline V gene are LGHDT and YNNKEL (reference sequence). The sequence was obtained from a man aged 18-30 years who received the YFV17D yellow fever vaccine. This chain joins TRBV3-1 and TRBJ2-5, with 7 bases identical to TRBD1. Sequenced material: CD8+ T cells not binding an NS4B(214-222) dextramer, sorted from PBMCs, taken about 41 days after the first yellow fever vaccination. In DNA, the CDR3 is TGTGCCAGCAGCCAGGGCCTGACAGGGCGCGCAGAGACCCAGTACTTC. Translating it yields CASSQGLTGRAETQYF.